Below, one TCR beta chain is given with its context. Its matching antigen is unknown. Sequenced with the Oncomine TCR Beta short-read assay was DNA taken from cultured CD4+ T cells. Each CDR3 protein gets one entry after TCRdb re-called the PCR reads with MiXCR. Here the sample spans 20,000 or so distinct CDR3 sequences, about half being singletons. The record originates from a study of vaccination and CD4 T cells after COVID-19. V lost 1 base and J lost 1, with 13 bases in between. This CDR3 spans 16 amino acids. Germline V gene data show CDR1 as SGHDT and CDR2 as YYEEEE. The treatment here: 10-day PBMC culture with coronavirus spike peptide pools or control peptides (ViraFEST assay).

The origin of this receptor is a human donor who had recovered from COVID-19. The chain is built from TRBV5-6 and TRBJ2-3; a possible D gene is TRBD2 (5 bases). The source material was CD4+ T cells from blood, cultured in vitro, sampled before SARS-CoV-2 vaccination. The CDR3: CASSLFVGRGTDTQYF. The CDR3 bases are TGTGCCAGCAGCTTGTTTGTCGGGCGGGGCACAGATACGCAGTATTTT.